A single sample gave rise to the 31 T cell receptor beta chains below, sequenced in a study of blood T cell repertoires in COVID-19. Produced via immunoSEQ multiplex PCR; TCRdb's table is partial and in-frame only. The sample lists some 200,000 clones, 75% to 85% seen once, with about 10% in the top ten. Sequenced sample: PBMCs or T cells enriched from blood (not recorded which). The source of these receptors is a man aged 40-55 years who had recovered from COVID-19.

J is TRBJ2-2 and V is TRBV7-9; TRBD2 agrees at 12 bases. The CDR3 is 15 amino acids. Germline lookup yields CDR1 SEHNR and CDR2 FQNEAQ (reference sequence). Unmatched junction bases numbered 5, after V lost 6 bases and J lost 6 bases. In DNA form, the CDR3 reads TGTGCCAGCAGTCCGACTAGCGGGAGTCCCGGGGAGCTGTTTTTT. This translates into CASSPTSGSPGELFF.

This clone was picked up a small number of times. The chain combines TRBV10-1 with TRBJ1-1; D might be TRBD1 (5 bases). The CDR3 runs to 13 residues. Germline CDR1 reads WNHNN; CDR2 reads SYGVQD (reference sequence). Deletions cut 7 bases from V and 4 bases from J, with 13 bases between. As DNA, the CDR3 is TGCGCCAGCAAGCAGGGTATCGGCACTGAAGCTTTCTTT. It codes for CASKQGIGTEAFF.

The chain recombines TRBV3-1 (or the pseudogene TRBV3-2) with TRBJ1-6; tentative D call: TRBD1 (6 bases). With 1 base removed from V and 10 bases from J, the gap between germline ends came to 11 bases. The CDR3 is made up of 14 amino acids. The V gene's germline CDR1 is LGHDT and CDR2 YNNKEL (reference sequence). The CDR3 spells CASSQGRGRSPLHF. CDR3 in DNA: TGTGCCAGCAGCCAAGGCAGGGGTCGCTCACCCCTCCACTTT.

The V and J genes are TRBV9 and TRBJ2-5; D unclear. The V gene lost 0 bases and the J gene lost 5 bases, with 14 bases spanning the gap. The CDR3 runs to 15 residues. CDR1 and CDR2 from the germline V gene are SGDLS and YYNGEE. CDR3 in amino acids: CASSVGSGLSETQYF. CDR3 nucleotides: TGTGCCAGCAGCGTAGGTTCTGGGCTAAGTGAGACCCAGTACTTC.

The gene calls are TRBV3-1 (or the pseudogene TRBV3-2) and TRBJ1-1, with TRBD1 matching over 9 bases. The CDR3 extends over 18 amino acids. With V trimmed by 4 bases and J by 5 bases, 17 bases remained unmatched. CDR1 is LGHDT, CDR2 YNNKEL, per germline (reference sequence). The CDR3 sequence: CASSLIKGPGQGKTEAFF. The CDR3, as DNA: TGTGCCAGCAGCCTTATTAAAGGGCCGGGACAGGGAAAGACTGAAGCTTTCTTT.

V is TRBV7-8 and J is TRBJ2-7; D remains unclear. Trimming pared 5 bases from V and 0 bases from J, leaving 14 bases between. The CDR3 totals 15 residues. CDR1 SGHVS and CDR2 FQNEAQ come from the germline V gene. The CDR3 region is CASSPYGRSSYEQYF. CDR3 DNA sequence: TGTGCCAGCAGCCCATACGGCCGGAGCTCCTACGAGCAGTACTTC.

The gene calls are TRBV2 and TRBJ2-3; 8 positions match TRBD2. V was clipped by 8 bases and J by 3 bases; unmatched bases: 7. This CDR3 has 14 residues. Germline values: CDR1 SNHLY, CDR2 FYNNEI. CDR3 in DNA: TGTGCCAGCGGCAGCGGGAGAAAAACAGATACGCAGTATTTT. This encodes CASGSGRKTDTQYF.

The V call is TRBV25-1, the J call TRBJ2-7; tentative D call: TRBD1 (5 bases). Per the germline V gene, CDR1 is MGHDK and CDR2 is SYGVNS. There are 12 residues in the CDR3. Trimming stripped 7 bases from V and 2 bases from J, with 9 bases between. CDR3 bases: TGTGCCAGCAAGACAGAAACCTACGAGCAGTACTTC. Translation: CASKTETYEQYF.

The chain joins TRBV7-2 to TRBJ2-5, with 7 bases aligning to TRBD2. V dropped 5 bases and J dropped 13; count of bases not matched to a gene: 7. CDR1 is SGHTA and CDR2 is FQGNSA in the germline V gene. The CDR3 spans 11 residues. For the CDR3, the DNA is TGTGCCAGCAGCCTCAGCGGGGAGATGTACTTC. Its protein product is CASSLSGEMYF.

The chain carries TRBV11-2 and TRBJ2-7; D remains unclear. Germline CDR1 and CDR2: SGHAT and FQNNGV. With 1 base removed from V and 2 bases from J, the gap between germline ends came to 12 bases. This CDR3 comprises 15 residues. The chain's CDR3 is CASSLGSTYPYEQYF. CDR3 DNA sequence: TGTGCCAGCAGCTTAGGAAGCACCTACCCCTACGAGCAGTACTTC.

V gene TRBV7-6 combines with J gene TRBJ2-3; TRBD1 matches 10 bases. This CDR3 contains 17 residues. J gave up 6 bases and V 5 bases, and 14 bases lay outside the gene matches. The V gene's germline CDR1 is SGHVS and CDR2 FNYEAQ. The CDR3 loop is CASSPRGGTGEWDTQYF. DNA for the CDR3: TGTGCCAGCAGCCCCCGTGGCGGGACAGGGGAATGGGATACGCAGTATTTT. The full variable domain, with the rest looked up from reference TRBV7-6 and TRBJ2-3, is GAGVSQSPRYKVTKRGQDVALRCDPISGHVSLYWYRQALGQGPEFLTYFNYEAQQDKSGLPNDRFSAERPEGSISTLTIQRTEQRDSAMYRCASSPRGGTGEWDTQYFGPGTRLTVL.

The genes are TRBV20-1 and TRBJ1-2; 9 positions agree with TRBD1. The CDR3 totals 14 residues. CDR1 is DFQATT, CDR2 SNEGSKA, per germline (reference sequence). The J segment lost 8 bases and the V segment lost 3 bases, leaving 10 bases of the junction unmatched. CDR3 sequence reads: CSASVWTGDTGYTF. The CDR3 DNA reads TGCAGTGCTAGTGTCTGGACAGGGGATACGGGCTACACCTTC.

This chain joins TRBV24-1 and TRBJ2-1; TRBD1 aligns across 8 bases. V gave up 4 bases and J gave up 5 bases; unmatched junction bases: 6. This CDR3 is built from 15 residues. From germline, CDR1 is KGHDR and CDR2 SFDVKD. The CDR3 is CATSDPGTGHNEQFF. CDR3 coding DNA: TGTGCCACCAGTGACCCCGGGACAGGCCACAATGAGCAGTTCTTC.

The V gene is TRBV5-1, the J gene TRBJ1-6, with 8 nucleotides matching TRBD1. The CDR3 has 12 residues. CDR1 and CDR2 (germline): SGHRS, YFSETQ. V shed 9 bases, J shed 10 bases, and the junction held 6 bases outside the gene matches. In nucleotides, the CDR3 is TGCGCCACCGGGACAGGAGAGTCACCCCTCCACTTT. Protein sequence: CATGTGESPLHF.

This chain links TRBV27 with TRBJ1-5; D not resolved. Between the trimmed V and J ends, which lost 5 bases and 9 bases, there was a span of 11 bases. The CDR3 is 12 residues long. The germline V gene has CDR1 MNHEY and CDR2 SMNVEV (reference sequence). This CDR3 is CASSPPGMPQHF. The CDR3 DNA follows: TGTGCCAGCAGTCCGCCGGGGATGCCCCAGCATTTT.

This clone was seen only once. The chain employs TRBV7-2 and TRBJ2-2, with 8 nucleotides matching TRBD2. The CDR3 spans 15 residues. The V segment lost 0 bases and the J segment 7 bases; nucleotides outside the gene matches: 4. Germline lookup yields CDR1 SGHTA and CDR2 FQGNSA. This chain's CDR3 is CASSLARTSHGELFF. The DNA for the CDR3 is TGTGCCAGCAGCTTAGCGAGGACTAGCCACGGGGAGCTGTTTTTT.

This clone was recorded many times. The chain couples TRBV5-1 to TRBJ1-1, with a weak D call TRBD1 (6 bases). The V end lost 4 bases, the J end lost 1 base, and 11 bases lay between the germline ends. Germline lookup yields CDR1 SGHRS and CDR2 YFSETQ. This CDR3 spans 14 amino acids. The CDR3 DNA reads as TGCGCCAGCAGCCGACAGGCGACGAACACTGAAGCTTTCTTT. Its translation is CASSRQATNTEAFF. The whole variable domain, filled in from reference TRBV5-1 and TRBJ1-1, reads KAGVTQTPRYLIKTRGQQVTLSCSPISGHRSVSWYQQTPGQGLQFLFEYFSETQRNKGNFPGRFSGRQFSNSRSEMNVSTLELGDSALYLCASSRQATNTEAFFGQGTRLTVV.

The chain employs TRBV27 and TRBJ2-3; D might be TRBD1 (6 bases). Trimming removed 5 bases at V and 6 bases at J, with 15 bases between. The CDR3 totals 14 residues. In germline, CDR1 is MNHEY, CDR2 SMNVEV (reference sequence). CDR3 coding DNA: TGTGCCAGCAGTGAACAGGGAGACCAGGATACGCAGTATTTT. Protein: CASSEQGDQDTQYF.

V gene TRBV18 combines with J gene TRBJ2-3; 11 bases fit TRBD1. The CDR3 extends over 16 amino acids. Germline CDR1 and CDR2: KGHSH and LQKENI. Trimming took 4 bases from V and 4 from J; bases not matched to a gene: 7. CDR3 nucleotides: TGTGCCAGCTCACTAACCGGGACAGGGGGTCCAGATACGCAGTATTTT. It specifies CASSLTGTGGPDTQYF.

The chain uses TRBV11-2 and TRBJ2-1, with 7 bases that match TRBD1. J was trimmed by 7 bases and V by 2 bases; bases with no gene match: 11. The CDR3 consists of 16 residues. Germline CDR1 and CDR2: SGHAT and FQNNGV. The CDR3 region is CASSLTGVSLRNEQFF. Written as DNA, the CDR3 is TGTGCCAGCAGCTTAACAGGGGTCTCCCTTCGGAATGAGCAGTTCTTC.

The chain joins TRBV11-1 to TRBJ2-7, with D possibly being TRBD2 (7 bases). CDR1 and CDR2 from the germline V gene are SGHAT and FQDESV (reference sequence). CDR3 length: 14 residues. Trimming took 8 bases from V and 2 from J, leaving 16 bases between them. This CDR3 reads CASGTSAGTYEQYF. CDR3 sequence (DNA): TGTGCCAGCGGGACATCAGCGGGGACCTACGAGCAGTACTTC. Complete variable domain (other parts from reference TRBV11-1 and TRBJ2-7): EAEVAQSPRYKITEKSQAVAFWCDPISGHATLYWYRQILGQGPELLVQFQDESVVDDSQLPKDRFSAERLKGVDSTLKIQPAELGDSAMYLCASGTSAGTYEQYFGPGTRLTVT.

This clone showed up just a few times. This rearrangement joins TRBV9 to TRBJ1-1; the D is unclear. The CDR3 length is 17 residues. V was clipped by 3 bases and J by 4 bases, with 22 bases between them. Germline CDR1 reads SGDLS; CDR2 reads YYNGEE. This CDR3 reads CASSAPDNTPAGTEAFF. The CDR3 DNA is TGTGCCAGCAGCGCACCCGATAACACCCCGGCGGGCACTGAAGCTTTCTTT.

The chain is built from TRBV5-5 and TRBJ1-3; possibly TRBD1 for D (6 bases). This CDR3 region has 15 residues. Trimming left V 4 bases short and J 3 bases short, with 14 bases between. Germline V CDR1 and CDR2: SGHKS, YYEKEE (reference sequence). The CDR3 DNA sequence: TGTGCCAGCAGCCCCGAGGGGGGGAATGGAAACACCATATATTTT. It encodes CASSPEGGNGNTIYF.

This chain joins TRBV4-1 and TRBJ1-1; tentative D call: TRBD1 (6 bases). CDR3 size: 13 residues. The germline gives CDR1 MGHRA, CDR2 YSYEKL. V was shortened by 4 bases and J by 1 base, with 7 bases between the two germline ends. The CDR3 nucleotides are TGCGCCAGCAGCCGCAGGGGGAACACTGAAGCTTTCTTT. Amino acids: CASSRRGNTEAFF.

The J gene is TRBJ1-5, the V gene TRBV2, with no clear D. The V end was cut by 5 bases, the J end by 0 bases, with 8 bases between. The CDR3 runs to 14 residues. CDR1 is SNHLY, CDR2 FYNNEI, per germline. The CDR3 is CASSKLDSNQPQHF. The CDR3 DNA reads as TGTGCCAGCAGTAAGTTAGATAGCAATCAGCCCCAGCATTTT.

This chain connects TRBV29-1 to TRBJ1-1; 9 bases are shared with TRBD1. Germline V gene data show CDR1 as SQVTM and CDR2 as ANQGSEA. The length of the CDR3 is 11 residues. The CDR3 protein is CSGQGYTEAFF. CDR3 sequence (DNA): TGCAGTGGACAGGGGTACACTGAAGCTTTCTTT.

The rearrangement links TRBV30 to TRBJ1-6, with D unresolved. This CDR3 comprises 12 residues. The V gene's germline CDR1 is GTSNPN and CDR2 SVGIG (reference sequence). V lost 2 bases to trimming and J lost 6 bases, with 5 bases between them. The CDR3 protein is CAWSRVNSPLHF. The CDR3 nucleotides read TGTGCCTGGAGTAGAGTTAATTCACCCCTCCACTTT.

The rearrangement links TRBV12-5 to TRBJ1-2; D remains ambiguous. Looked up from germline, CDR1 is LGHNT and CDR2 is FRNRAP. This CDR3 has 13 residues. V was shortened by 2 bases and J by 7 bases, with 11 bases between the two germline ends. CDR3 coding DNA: TGTGCTAGTGGTTTGTATGGAGAATCTGGCTACACCTTC. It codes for CASGLYGESGYTF.

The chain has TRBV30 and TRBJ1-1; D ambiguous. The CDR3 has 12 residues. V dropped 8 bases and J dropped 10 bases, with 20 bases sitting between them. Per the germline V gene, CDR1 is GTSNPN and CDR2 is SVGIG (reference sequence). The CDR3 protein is CASGPSRKVAFF. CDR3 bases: TGTGCCAGCGGGCCTTCCCGAAAGGTAGCTTTCTTT.

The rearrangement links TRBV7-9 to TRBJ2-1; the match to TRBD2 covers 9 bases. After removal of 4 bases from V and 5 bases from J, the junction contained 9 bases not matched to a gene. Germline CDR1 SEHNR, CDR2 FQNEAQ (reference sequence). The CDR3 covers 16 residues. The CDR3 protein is CASSSSRTSENNEQFF. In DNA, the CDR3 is TGTGCCAGCAGCTCGTCGCGGACTAGCGAAAACAATGAGCAGTTCTTC.

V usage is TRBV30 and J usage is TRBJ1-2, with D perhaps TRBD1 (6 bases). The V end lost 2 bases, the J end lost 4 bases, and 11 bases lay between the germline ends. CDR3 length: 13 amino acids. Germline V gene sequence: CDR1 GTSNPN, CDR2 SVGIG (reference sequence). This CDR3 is CAWSPGVSYGYTF. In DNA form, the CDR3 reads TGTGCCTGGAGTCCAGGGGTCAGCTATGGCTACACCTTC. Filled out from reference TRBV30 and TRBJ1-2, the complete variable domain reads SQTIHQWPATLVQPVGSPLSLECTVEGTSNPNLYWYRQAAGRGLQLLFYSVGIGQISSEVPQNLSASRPQDRQFILSSKKLLLSDSGFYLCAWSPGVSYGYTFGSGTRLTVV.